The present entry profiles one T cell receptor (beta chain) with its context. This sample was included in a study of technical replicates of blood from four donors. Germline V gene lookup returns CDR1 LNHNV and CDR2 YYDKDF (reference sequence). This CDR3 has 13 residues. The germline V and J ends were trimmed by 0 bases and 5 bases, with 7 bases remaining between them. This table comes from immunoSEQ multiplex PCR, and its TCRdb copy is limited to in-frame clones, with some not included. The sample contains tens of thousands of clones, 80% to 95% of which appear only once. This sequence joins TRBV15 and TRBJ1-1, with D tentatively TRBD1 (6 bases). The TCR sequence derives from a human donor in good health. Sequenced: T cells isolated from PBMCs. CDR3 DNA sequence: TGTGCCACCAGCAGAGACAGGGGAACTGAAGCTTTCTTT. Encoded protein: CATSRDRGTEAFF.